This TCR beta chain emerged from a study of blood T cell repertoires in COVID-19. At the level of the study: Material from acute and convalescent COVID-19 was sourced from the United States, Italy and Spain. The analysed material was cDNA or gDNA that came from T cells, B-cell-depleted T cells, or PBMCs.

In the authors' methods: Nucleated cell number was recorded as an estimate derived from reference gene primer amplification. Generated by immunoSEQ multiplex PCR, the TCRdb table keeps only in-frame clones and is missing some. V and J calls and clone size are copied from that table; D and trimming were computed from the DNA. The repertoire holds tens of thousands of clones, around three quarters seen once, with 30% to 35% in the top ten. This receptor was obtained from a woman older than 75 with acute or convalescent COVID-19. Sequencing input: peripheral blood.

This CDR3 reads CASSPLSQGDTQYF. CDR3 sequence (DNA): TGTGCCAGCTCACCATTATCCCAGGGCGATACCCAGTACTTC. The J gene is TRBJ2-5, the V gene TRBV18, with TRBD1 as a possible D gene (5 bases). V lost 2 bases and J lost 8, with 15 bases in between. CDR1 is KGHSH, CDR2 LQKENI, per germline. The CDR3 extends over 14 amino acids.